The clone carrying this TCR beta chain was seen ten or more times. Antigen specificity is unknown. Read data end 3 residues before the CDR3 end; the end is taken from the germline J gene. The data derive from a study of T cell clonality in common variable immunodeficiency. Using immunoSEQ multiplex PCR, the repertoire was profiled, and TCRdb retains in-frame clones only, with some absent. The sample has about 35,000 clones, none seen only once. Germline-derived CDR1 and CDR2 are MNHEY and SVGEGT. After removal of 6 bases from V and 5 bases from J, the junction contained 7 bases not matched to a gene. The CDR3 runs 15 residues. Notes on the study in general: Common variable immunodeficiency TCR beta sequences reportedly had fewer deletions and N-nucleotide insertions. TCRbeta clonality was increased in CVID versus healthy controls. Fewer TCRbeta clones were shared among CVID subjects than controls.

Material for sequencing was peripheral blood mononuclear cells. The receptor was isolated from a person aged 18-70 years in good health. The chain has TRBV6-2 or TRBV6-3 and TRBJ1-6; TRBD1 matches 7 bases. CDR3 region: CASSQPGQHNSPLHF. The part of the CDR3 DNA that was read is TGTGCCAGCAGCCAACCGGGACAGCATAATTCACCC.